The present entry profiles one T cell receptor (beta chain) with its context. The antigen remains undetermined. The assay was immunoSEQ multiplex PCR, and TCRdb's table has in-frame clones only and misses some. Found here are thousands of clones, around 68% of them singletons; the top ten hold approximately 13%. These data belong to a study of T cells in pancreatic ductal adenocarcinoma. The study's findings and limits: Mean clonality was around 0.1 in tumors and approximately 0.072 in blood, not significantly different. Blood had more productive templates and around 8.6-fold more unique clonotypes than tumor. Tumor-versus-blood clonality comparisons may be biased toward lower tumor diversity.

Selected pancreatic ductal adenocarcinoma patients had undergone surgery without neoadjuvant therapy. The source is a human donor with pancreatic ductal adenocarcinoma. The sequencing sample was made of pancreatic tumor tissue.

DNA of the CDR3: TGTGCCAGCAGCGCCGGGCCTTACACAGATACGCAGTATTTT. Protein sequence: CASSAGPYTDTQYF. The chain recombines TRBV9 with TRBJ2-3, with no clear D. Trimming took 3 bases from V and 2 from J, leaving 10 bases between them. This CDR3 is built from 14 residues. The V gene's germline CDR1 is SGDLS and CDR2 YYNGEE.